Sequencing of this T cell receptor beta chain was carried out in a study of blood T cell repertoires in COVID-19. About the research overall: Donors in the United States, Italy and Spain gave samples during acute or convalescent COVID-19. The cDNA or gDNA used as material had been derived from T cells, B-cell-depleted T cells, or PBMCs.

Germline-derived CDR1 and CDR2 are SQVTM and ANQGSEA. V was pared by 7 bases and J by 2 bases, with 14 bases between. The CDR3 spans 14 residues. Methods used by the authors: Amplified reference gene primers provided the basis for estimating nucleated cell counts. Sequenced by immunoSEQ multiplex PCR; TCRdb stores in-frame clones only, minus some. For V, J and clone size, that table is used; D and trimming come from the DNA. The data show around 150,000 clones, roughly 80% seen once. Sample: peripheral blood. The receptor was derived from a man aged 60 to 69 who had recovered from COVID-19. This chain uses TRBV29-1 with TRBJ1-4; tentatively, D is TRBD1 (5 bases). The CDR3: CSAREGSTNEKLFF. CDR3 DNA sequence: TGCAGCGCCCGGGAGGGGAGCACTAATGAAAAACTGTTTTTT.